Presented here are 10 T cell receptor beta chains from one specimen sequenced in a study of blood T cell repertoires in COVID-19. Here immunoSEQ multiplex PCR was the method, and the copy in TCRdb shows in-frame clones only, minus some. The data hold some 140,000 clones, with roughly 83% observed a single time. The sequencing input was PBMCs or T cells enriched from blood (not recorded which). The receptors were gathered from a man in his forties with acute COVID-19.

V is TRBV5-6 and J is TRBJ1-2; possible D gene TRBD1, 6 bases. The CDR3 totals 16 residues. Germline loops: CDR1 SGHDT, CDR2 YYEEEE. Deletions cut 1 base from V and 0 bases from J, with 13 bases between. For the CDR3, the DNA is TGTGCCAGCAGCTTGAAATATCGGACAGCTAACTATGGCTACACCTTC. This sequence encodes CASSLKYRTANYGYTF.

The chain joins TRBV18 to TRBJ2-7, with 8 bases aligning to TRBD2. Germline V CDR1 and CDR2: KGHSH, LQKENI. This CDR3 has 16 residues. The V and J ends lost 8 bases and 2 bases, in that order; junction bases with no gene match: 14. The CDR3 coding sequence is TGTGCCAGCACATCTCAGGGACTAGATTTGGCCTACGAGCAGTACTTC. Protein product: CASTSQGLDLAYEQYF.

V usage is TRBV24-1 and J usage is TRBJ2-7, with TRBD1 matching 7 bases. The germline V gene has CDR1 KGHDR and CDR2 SFDVKD. The CDR3 has 15 amino acids. V lost 4 bases and J lost 5; bases outside the gene matches: 10. The CDR3 sequence is CATSEAGDRAHEQYF. CDR3 coding DNA: TGTGCCACCAGTGAGGCCGGAGACAGGGCTCACGAGCAGTACTTC.

The chain uses TRBV20-1 and TRBJ1-2, with 7 positions matching TRBD1. The CDR3 length is 14 residues. After removal of 3 bases from V and 8 bases from J, the junction contained 12 bases not matched to a gene. From germline, CDR1 is DFQATT and CDR2 SNEGSKA (reference sequence). CDR3 sequence: CSASRDRAFEGYTF. The CDR3 DNA reads as TGCAGTGCTAGTCGAGACAGGGCGTTTGAAGGCTACACCTTC.

The V call is TRBV7-2, the J call TRBJ2-7; 10 nucleotides match TRBD2. The CDR3 spans 15 residues. In germline, CDR1 is SGHTA, CDR2 FQGNSA. Unmatched junction bases numbered 6, after V lost 1 base and J lost 6 bases. Here the CDR3 DNA reads TGTGCCAGCAGCTTAGAACCAGCGGGAGGGGTCGAGCAGTACTTC. Protein: CASSLEPAGGVEQYF.

This chain joins TRBV6-5 and TRBJ1-5; D is perhaps TRBD1 (5 bases). Per germline, CDR1 MNHEY and CDR2 SVGAGI. CDR3 length equals 13 residues. The V gene lost 8 bases and the J gene lost 2 bases, with 10 bases spanning the gap. CDR3 DNA sequence: TGTGCCAGCGGGGGGATTGGCAATCAGCCCCAGCATTTT. The encoded protein is CASGGIGNQPQHF.

The chain employs TRBV6-5 and TRBJ2-2, with D perhaps TRBD2 (6 bases). Germline CDR1 is MNHEY and CDR2 is SVGAGI. The CDR3 is 12 amino acids. Trimming took off 6 bases at V and 5 bases at J, with 7 bases between the two ends. CDR3 nucleotide sequence: TGTGCCAGCAGGGCGGGGACCGGGGAGCTGTTTTTT. It yields the protein CASRAGTGELFF.

This clone was counted a single time. The CDR3 sequence: CASSLVRDRIEAFF. The CDR3 DNA sequence: TGTGCCAGCAGCTTAGTGCGGGACAGGATTGAAGCTTTCTTT. The chain combines TRBV7-9 with TRBJ1-1, with 8 bases that match TRBD1. CDR1 is SEHNR and CDR2 is FQNEAQ in the germline V gene (reference sequence). The J segment lost 7 bases and the V segment lost 1 base, leaving 5 bases of the junction unmatched. This CDR3 has 14 residues.

The chain is built from TRBV19 and TRBJ1-5; D perhaps matches TRBD1 (5 bases). Germline CDR1 is LNHDA and CDR2 is SQIVND (reference sequence). The CDR3 has 17 amino acids. V lost 5 bases, J lost 4 bases, and 21 bases lay in between. As DNA, the CDR3 is TGTGCCAGTAGTGGATTAAGGGGTCCGGCGAGGAATCAGCCCCAGCATTTT. It codes for CASSGLRGPARNQPQHF.

The chain couples TRBV30 to TRBJ1-1; tentative D call: TRBD1 (5 bases). This CDR3 has 15 residues. Trimming left V 3 bases short and J 0 bases short, with 14 bases between. Germline CDR1 is GTSNPN and CDR2 is SVGIG (reference sequence). The CDR3 loop is CAWSPRQTLNTEAFF. The CDR3 DNA is TGTGCCTGGAGCCCCCGACAGACCCTGAACACTGAAGCTTTCTTT.